These 4 T cell receptor beta chains originate from one sample sequenced in a study of control samples from healthy donors and cancer patients. This table comes from immunoSEQ multiplex PCR, and its TCRdb copy is limited to in-frame clones, with some not included. The sample carries roughly 400,000 clones, 90% recorded once. Sample: PBMCs. Receptor source: a man aged 35-49 years with head and neck cancer.

CDR3 protein: CASSSDPGDGYEQYF. The CDR3 nucleotides read TGTGCCAGTTCTAGCGACCCCGGGGATGGCTACGAGCAGTACTTC. This sequence joins TRBV9 and TRBJ2-7; D possibly corresponds to TRBD2 (6 bases). Trimming pared 8 bases from V and 3 bases from J, leaving 21 bases between. CDR3 size: 15 residues. Germline V gene sequence: CDR1 SGDLS, CDR2 YYNGEE.

This clone has just a few counts. The genes are TRBV6-1 and TRBJ2-5, with TRBD2 matching over 12 bases. V gave up 2 bases and J gave up 3 bases; unmatched junction bases: 1. CDR3 length: 15 amino acids. Germline V gives CDR1 MNHNS, CDR2 SASEGT. The CDR3 region has the DNA TGTGCCAGCAGTGAACTAGCGGGAGGGGAAGAGACCCAGTACTTC. Its protein is CASSELAGGEETQYF.

The V and J genes are TRBV23-1 and TRBJ1-1; the D gene is possibly TRBD1 (6 bases). TRBV23-1 qualifies as an ORF whose function is uncertain. Trimming removed 4 bases at V and 5 bases at J, with 14 bases between. CDR3 size: 14 residues. The DNA of the CDR3 is TGCGCCAGCAGTCTTAGGGGGGTACGGACTGAAGCTTTCTTT. This gives the protein CASSLRGVRTEAFF.

This clone has just one count. The CDR3 loop is CASSSRGPVNEQFF. Written as DNA, the CDR3 is TGTGCCAGCAGCTCCAGGGGTCCGGTCAATGAGCAGTTCTTC. V usage is TRBV9 and J usage is TRBJ2-1, with a possible D match to TRBD1 (6 bases). V shed 4 bases and J shed 6 bases, with 14 bases lying between them. Germline assignment: CDR1 SGDLS and CDR2 YYNGEE. The CDR3 consists of 14 residues.